Shown below are 22 T cell receptor beta chains from a single sample sequenced in a study of shared clonotypes between healthy human individuals. The data were produced by immunoSEQ multiplex PCR, yet TCRdb's version contains in-frame clones alone and is incomplete. The sample shows approximately 1.9 million clones, around 93% of them seen only once. CD8 cells regarded as naive lacked CD45RO, were positively chosen for CCR7, and omitted terminally differentiated effector memory CD45RA+ cells. The material sequenced was naive CD8+ T cells from PBMCs. The receptors derive from a man between 18 and 35 years old in good health. Some clones in this sample may be carry-over from other donors' samples.

This clone was seen once. V gene TRBV28 combines with J gene TRBJ2-1; 9 bases match TRBD2. Losses at the gene ends were 5 bases for V and 9 bases for J; bases not matched to a gene: 14. Germline loops: CDR1 MDHEN, CDR2 SYDVKM. The CDR3 covers 16 residues. CDR3 loop: CASSQTISGSDSEQFF. CDR3 in DNA: TGTGCCAGCAGTCAGACTATTAGCGGGAGTGACAGTGAGCAGTTCTTC. Full variable domain (missing parts from reference TRBV28 and TRBJ2-1): DVKVTQSSRYLVKRTGEKVFLECVQDMDHENMFWYRQDPGLGLRLIYFSYDVKMKEKGDIPEGYSVSREKKERFSLILESASTNQTSMYLCASSQTISGSDSEQFFGPGTRLTVL.

This clone was seen just once. V and J are TRBV6-6 and TRBJ2-3, with TRBD1 matching over 9 bases. The ends lost 4 bases at V and 6 bases at J; junction bases unmatched: 5. From germline, CDR1 is MNHNY and CDR2 SVGAGI (reference sequence). The CDR3 runs to 14 residues. The CDR3 sequence: CASSSGQGTDTQYF. CDR3 in DNA: TGTGCCAGCAGTTCAGGACAGGGGACGGATACGCAGTATTTT.

The chain employs TRBV27 and TRBJ1-2, with 7 nucleotides matching TRBD1. The CDR3 extends over 11 amino acids. Germline V gene lookup returns CDR1 MNHEY and CDR2 SMNVEV (reference sequence). Trimming at V came to 8 bases and at J to 3 bases, leaving 0 bases not matched to a gene. Here the CDR3 DNA reads TGTGCCAGCGGGACAGACTATGGCTACACCTTC. It is translated as CASGTDYGYTF.

This chain connects TRBV28 to TRBJ1-5; no reliable D call. Germline-derived CDR1 and CDR2 are MDHEN and SYDVKM. V shed 7 bases and J shed 4 bases, with 8 bases lying between them. The CDR3 runs to 12 residues. CDR3 in amino acids: CASTEANQPQHF. CDR3 in DNA: TGTGCCAGCACAGAAGCAAATCAGCCCCAGCATTTT.

This clone has only one observation. This chain connects TRBV12-5 to TRBJ2-1; weak D call: TRBD2 (6 bases). Germline CDR1 reads LGHNT; CDR2 reads FRNRAP. V gave up 1 base and J gave up 3 bases, with 10 bases separating them. The CDR3 spans 15 residues. For the CDR3, the DNA is TGTGCTAGTGGTTTGGCAGCAGCGGGCTACAATGAGCAGTTCTTC. Residues: CASGLAAAGYNEQFF.

The CDR3 DNA follows: TGTGCCAGCAGTTTACAGGTGGGAGGATACAATGAGCAGTTCTTC. Its protein product is CASSLQVGGYNEQFF. The genes are TRBV27 and TRBJ2-1, with D possibly TRBD2 on 6 matching bases. With 2 bases removed from V and 4 bases from J, the gap between germline ends came to 12 bases. The germline V gene has CDR1 MNHEY and CDR2 SMNVEV (reference sequence). This CDR3 contains 15 residues.

The chain combines TRBV11-2 with TRBJ2-2; the D is unclear. Trimming removed 4 bases from V and 6 bases from J, with 9 bases in between. The CDR3 extends over 13 amino acids. The germline V gene has CDR1 SGHAT and CDR2 FQNNGV. The CDR3 sequence is CASSSEPSGELFF. The CDR3 nucleotides are TGTGCCAGCAGCTCCGAGCCTTCCGGGGAGCTGTTTTTT.

V and J are TRBV7-9 and TRBJ2-1; D is ambiguous. The CDR3 extends over 15 amino acids. Germline CDR1 is SEHNR and CDR2 is FQNEAQ (reference sequence). Trimming removed 5 bases from V and 6 bases from J, with 17 bases in between. This chain's CDR3 is CASSLPSASRNEQFF. The CDR3 DNA is TGTGCCAGCAGCCTACCCTCGGCTTCTCGCAATGAGCAGTTCTTC.

The chain links TRBV28 to TRBJ2-7; D may be TRBD1 (6 bases). CDR3 length: 14 residues. V lost 6 bases and J 2 bases, leaving 14 bases between the germline ends. Germline V gene sequence: CDR1 MDHEN, CDR2 SYDVKM. CDR3 protein: CASRSRDTAYEQYF. CDR3 sequence (DNA): TGTGCCAGCAGGTCCCGGGACACCGCCTACGAGCAGTACTTC. Combining the CDR3 with reference TRBV28 and TRBJ2-7 gives the whole variable domain DVKVTQSSRYLVKRTGEKVFLECVQDMDHENMFWYRQDPGLGLRLIYFSYDVKMKEKGDIPEGYSVSREKKERFSLILESASTNQTSMYLCASRSRDTAYEQYFGPGTRLTVT.

The chain links TRBV28 to TRBJ2-7; a possible D gene is TRBD2 (6 bases). Germline V gives CDR1 MDHEN, CDR2 SYDVKM. The V end lost 5 bases, the J end lost 3 bases, and 14 bases lay between the germline ends. This CDR3 is 14 amino acids long. The CDR3 sequence is CASSLRLERYEQYF. The CDR3 DNA sequence: TGTGCCAGCAGTCTCCGACTAGAACGCTACGAGCAGTACTTC.

The chain links TRBV4-1 to TRBJ2-7; D not resolved. The V gene's germline CDR1 is MGHRA and CDR2 YSYEKL. The V and J ends lost 3 bases and 3 bases respectively, with 18 bases between them. The CDR3 spans 16 residues. CDR3 protein: CASSHAAGRKSYEQYF. CDR3 bases: TGCGCCAGCAGCCATGCGGCCGGCAGAAAGAGCTACGAGCAGTACTTC.

The CDR3 DNA reads TGTGCCAGCAGTGTCGGGTTCTCTAATGAGCAGTTCTTC. It is translated as CASSVGFSNEQFF. V usage is TRBV27 and J usage is TRBJ2-1, with D uncertain. Per germline, CDR1 MNHEY and CDR2 SMNVEV (reference sequence). Trimming took off 5 bases at V and 7 bases at J, with 12 bases between the two ends. CDR3 size: 13 residues.

The V gene is TRBV7-9, the J gene TRBJ2-1, with D maybe TRBD1 (7 bases). Trimming cost V 4 bases and J 9 bases, with 16 bases left between them. CDR3 length: 14 amino acids. Germline V gives CDR1 SEHNR, CDR2 FQNEAQ (reference sequence). Written as DNA, the CDR3 is TGTGCCAGCAGCTACCCAGGGGGGCACGGTGAGCAGTTCTTC. Translation gives CASSYPGGHGEQFF. Looking up the rest from reference TRBV7-9 and TRBJ2-1 gives the full variable domain: DTGVSQNPRHKITKRGQNVTFRCDPISEHNRLYWYRQTLGQGPEFLTYFQNEAQLEKSRLLSDRFSAERPKGSFSTLEIQRTEQGDSAMYLCASSYPGGHGEQFFGPGTRLTVL.

This clone was seen once. The rearrangement joins TRBV10-1 to TRBJ2-7, with TRBD1 identical over 9 bases. This CDR3 contains 13 residues. V shed 2 bases, J shed 6 bases, and the junction held 2 bases outside the gene matches. CDR1 and CDR2 (germline): WNHNN, SYGVQD (reference sequence). In nucleotides, the CDR3 is TGCGCCAGCAGTGAGACAGGGGGCGGCGAGCAGTACTTC. Translating it yields CASSETGGGEQYF.

This clone was picked up one time. J is TRBJ2-5 and V is TRBV5-1; the match to TRBD1 covers 7 bases. The trim removed 4 bases at V and 5 bases at J, leaving 8 bases unmatched. This CDR3 spans 14 amino acids. Germline loops: CDR1 SGHRS, CDR2 YFSETQ. Written as DNA, the CDR3 is TGCGCCAGCAGCGTGACAGGGCTAGGGGAGACCCAGTACTTC. Translated: CASSVTGLGETQYF.

The gene calls are TRBV27 and TRBJ2-1; D possibly corresponds to TRBD1 (5 bases). The CDR3 runs 13 residues. Germline V gene lookup returns CDR1 MNHEY and CDR2 SMNVEV (reference sequence). V shed 4 bases and J shed 12 bases, with 16 bases lying between them. In DNA form, the CDR3 reads TGTGCCAGCAGTTACTACGCTGGGGCAGGGCAGTTCTTC. Amino acid sequence: CASSYYAGAGQFF.

This chain links TRBV7-9 with TRBJ2-5; D call uncertain. Trimming pared 6 bases from V and 5 bases from J, leaving 13 bases between. Germline CDR1 is SEHNR and CDR2 is FQNEAQ (reference sequence). The CDR3 sequence is 13 residues long. The CDR3 bases are TGTGCCAGCAGACCGGGCCCAAGCGAGACCCAGTACTTC. Translated, it gives CASRPGPSETQYF.

CDR3 in DNA: TGTGCCAGCAGTTTAAGGACTTTAGGGGGTTACTCCTACGAGCAGTACTTC. The encoded protein is CASSLRTLGGYSYEQYF. The rearrangement links TRBV27 to TRBJ2-7; D possibly corresponds to TRBD1 (6 bases). Germline V gene sequence: CDR1 MNHEY, CDR2 SMNVEV (reference sequence). The V gene lost 2 bases and the J gene lost 0 bases, with 17 bases spanning the gap. The CDR3 sequence is 17 residues long.

The chain recombines TRBV6-5 with TRBJ1-5, with D hard to call. Trimming pared 5 bases from V and 0 bases from J, leaving 8 bases between. This CDR3 has 14 residues. Germline values: CDR1 MNHEY, CDR2 SVGAGI. CDR3 protein: CASSRTYSNQPQHF. CDR3 sequence (DNA): TGTGCCAGCAGTAGGACGTATAGCAATCAGCCCCAGCATTTT.

The chain uses TRBV7-9 and TRBJ2-7; D possibly corresponds to TRBD2 (6 bases). The V gene lost 7 bases and the J gene lost 7 bases, with 23 bases spanning the gap. This CDR3 spans 15 amino acids. Germline V gene data show CDR1 as SEHNR and CDR2 as FQNEAQ (reference sequence). The DNA for the CDR3 is TGTGCCAGCACTGGTGAGGAACTAGCTGGTTGGGAGCAGTACTTC. This gives the protein CASTGEELAGWEQYF. Together with reference TRBV7-9 and TRBJ2-7, the CDR3 gives the full variable domain: DTGVSQNPRHKITKRGQNVTFRCDPISEHNRLYWYRQTLGQGPEFLTYFQNEAQLEKSRLLSDRFSAERPKGSFSTLEIQRTEQGDSAMYLCASTGEELAGWEQYFGPGTRLTVT.

Concerning this clone itself: The same CDR3 is also encoded by other DNA sequences in this sample. This chain joins TRBV28 and TRBJ1-1; a possible D gene is TRBD1 (6 bases). The CDR3 totals 14 residues. Germline V lookup: CDR1 MDHEN, CDR2 SYDVKM. Trimming shortened V by 3 bases and J by 4 bases, and 12 bases separated the two germline ends. Here the CDR3 DNA reads TGTGCCAGCAGTTTCCTTCGAGGGGGCACTGAAGCTTTCTTT. Translation: CASSFLRGGTEAFF.

The chain links TRBV9 to TRBJ2-7, with 9 bases matching TRBD2. The junction had 7 bases not matched to a gene; V was cut back by 0 bases and J by 3 bases. The CDR3 loop spans 16 amino acids. The germline gives CDR1 SGDLS, CDR2 YYNGEE. The CDR3 loop reads CASSVGNSGSFYEQYF. The DNA for the CDR3 is TGTGCCAGCAGCGTAGGGAATAGCGGGAGTTTCTACGAGCAGTACTTC.